The table lists the clone carrying this TCR beta chain with many counts. The antigen is unknown. One entry per CDR3 protein results from TCRdb running MiXCR on the RACE reads. This sample carries about 83,000 distinct CDR3 sequences, 7% to 8% of them seen once, and the ten largest clones take roughly 1.4%. Time point defined: patch test 1, 2 weeks after DPC sensitization. As to treatment: therapeutic diphenylcyclopropenone sensitization with weekly scalp DPC. Someone pulled total RNA out of unfractionated whole blood. This sample was included in a study of human T cells and chemical hapten exposure. For the study at large: The variation in per-sample TCR yields arose mainly from small differences in pooled library volumes.

Study outcomes and limitations: Sensitizing to DPC left TCRs with a frequency above 1 in 1000 unaltered. With alopecia, donors may have immune responses unlike healthy people's.

Per germline, CDR1 MNHNS and CDR2 SASEGT. V was pared by 7 bases and J by 5 bases, with 11 bases of the junction left unmatched. The CDR3 has 15 amino acids. This sequence originates from a woman in her twenties or thirties with alopecia areata. Some clones in this sample may be carry-over from other donors' samples. Sample: whole blood, taken in connection with sensitization to the hapten diphenylcyclopropenone (DPC). The genes are TRBV6-1 and TRBJ2-7; 10 bases are a match to TRBD1. The CDR3 region is CASTTGTGVWDEQYF. Here the CDR3 DNA reads TGTGCCAGCACCACAGGGACAGGGGTTTGGGACGAGCAGTACTTC.